This T cell receptor beta chain was observed in a study of cytomegalovirus exposure and HLA in healthy donors. Regarding this clone: What it recognizes is unknown.

The PCR contained 60 Vbeta and 13 Jbeta primers. Produced via immunoSEQ multiplex PCR; TCRdb's table is partial and in-frame only. The sample yields some 190,000 clones, less than 85% seen once. Trimming pared 6 bases from V and 5 bases from J, leaving 16 bases between. The CDR3 sequence is 14 residues long. Per the germline V gene, CDR1 is MNHEY and CDR2 is SMNVEV (reference sequence). Study observations and caveats: A later analysis found that most CMV-associated TCR beta chains appeared HLA-restricted. It was reported that the classifier diagnosed cytomegalovirus status with high specificity and sensitivity in both the original and validation cohorts.

Donors counted as nominally healthy when sampled, yet unrecorded immune exposures were likely. This chain joins TRBV27 and TRBJ2-5; weak D call: TRBD1 (5 bases). This clonotype was sampled from a man between 25 and 39 years old in good health and CMV-seropositive. Sequenced input: PBMCs. The CDR3: CASSKGALTETQYF. The CDR3, as DNA: TGTGCCAGCAGCAAAGGGGCACTGACGGAGACCCAGTACTTC.